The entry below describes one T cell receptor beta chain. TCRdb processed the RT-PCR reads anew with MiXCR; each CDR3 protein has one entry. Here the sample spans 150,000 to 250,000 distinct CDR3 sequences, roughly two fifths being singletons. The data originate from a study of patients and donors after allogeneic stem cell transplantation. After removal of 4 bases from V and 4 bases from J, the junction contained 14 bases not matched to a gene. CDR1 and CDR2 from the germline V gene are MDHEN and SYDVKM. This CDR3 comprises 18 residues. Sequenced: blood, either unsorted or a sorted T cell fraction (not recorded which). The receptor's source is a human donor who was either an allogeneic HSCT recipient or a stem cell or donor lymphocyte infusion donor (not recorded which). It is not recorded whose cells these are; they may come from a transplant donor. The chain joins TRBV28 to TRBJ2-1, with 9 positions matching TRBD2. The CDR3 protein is CASSSLREGPLGYNEQFF. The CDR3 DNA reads TGTGCCAGCAGTTCGCTGCGGGAGGGCCCGTTAGGATACAATGAGCAGTTCTTC.